This T cell receptor (beta chain) derives from a study of T-cell memory formation after mild COVID-19. Barcoded TCR alpha and TCR beta cDNA libraries with UMIs came from 5'RACE using constant-segment primers. Each CDR3 protein gets one entry after TCRdb re-called the 5' RACE reads with MiXCR. The table lists tens of thousands of distinct CDR3 sequences, roughly 7.2% of them singletons, with about 0.8% in the top ten. This clonotype was found a few times. The antigen is undetermined. Findings of the study overall: CD4/CD8 balance held among clones contracting day 15 to 85, and later expanders leaned CD4+. Memory cells collected pre-infection included some clones that later responded, suggesting cross-reactive memory joined. Clonal second-wave expansions that peaked on day 37 had unconfirmed SARS-CoV-2 specificity.

The sequence was obtained from an adult who had mild COVID-19 (a few samples of this study predate the infection). Cell type and time point are not known. The source material was PBMCs or a T cell subset sorted from them (not recorded which).

CDR3 coding DNA: TGTGCCACCAGTGGCGCGACTGAGCAGTTCTTC. It is translated as CATSGATEQFF. This chain connects TRBV24-1 to TRBJ2-1; D remains unclear. Per germline, CDR1 KGHDR and CDR2 SFDVKD. V lost 5 bases and J lost 9, with 7 bases in between. The CDR3 is 11 residues long.